This T cell receptor (beta chain) was found in a study of cytotoxic CD8 clonotypes in ibrutinib-treated CLL. On the study more broadly: Investigators reported some 24 partial and 2 complete responses; after median about 74 months, about 15 patients remained remitted and about 12 progressed.

Per the germline V gene, CDR1 is GTSNPN and CDR2 is SVGIG (reference sequence). The ends were cut back, 1 base at V and 7 bases at J, with 16 bases in the middle. The CDR3 length is 15 residues. Only a few counts were recorded for this clone. Its antigen is not known. The study, taken as a whole, reports: Different sampling times were used for sustained-remission and progressing patients. Elevated clonality accompanied ibrutinib response, with a return toward baseline values at progression.

Some clones are missing from TCRdb's copy, which holds only in-frame ones; the method was immunoSEQ multiplex PCR. Of about 200,000 clones in the sample, 70% were seen once. This clonotype was sampled from a human donor with chronic lymphocytic leukemia. The chain has TRBV30 and TRBJ1-4; a possible D gene is TRBD1 (5 bases). This sample comprised PBMCs, obtained after 12 months of ibrutinib treatment. CDR3 nucleotide sequence: TGTGCCTGGAGTGAGGGGCCGGTAGGCGGTGAAAAACTGTTTTTT. It translates to CAWSEGPVGGEKLFF.